One and the same sample provided the 22 T cell receptor beta chains below, sequenced in a study of identical twins. TCRdb passed the 5' RACE reads through MiXCR, listing each CDR3 protein once. The sample consists of hundreds of thousands of distinct CDR3 sequences, about 8% of them appearing once. This sample also appeared in a second study, on yellow fever vaccine responses in identical twins.

Material: memory (CD45RO+) T cells sorted from blood. These receptors all stem from a woman aged 18-35 years in good health.

There are many counts of this clonotype. This rearrangement joins TRBV12-3 or TRBV12-4 to TRBJ1-1, with D tentatively TRBD1 (6 bases). This CDR3 contains 13 residues. V shed 6 bases and J shed 0 bases, with 8 bases lying between them. The DNA for the CDR3 is TGTGCCAGCAGCAGGACAGTGAACACTGAAGCTTTCTTT. Residues: CASSRTVNTEAFF.

This clonotype was seen only a few times. This chain uses TRBV10-2 with TRBJ1-1; 9 nucleotides agree with TRBD1. Germline lookup yields CDR1 WSHSY and CDR2 SAAADI. With V trimmed by 7 bases and J by 5 bases, 5 bases remained unmatched. The CDR3 totals 13 residues. This CDR3 is CASKGQGRTEAFF. The DNA for the CDR3 is TGCGCCAGCAAGGGACAGGGCAGGACTGAAGCTTTCTTT.

The chain links TRBV2 to TRBJ1-6, with D perhaps TRBD1 (6 bases). Germline V gene lookup returns CDR1 SNHLY and CDR2 FYNNEI. The CDR3 is made up of 14 amino acids. V was cut by 6 bases and J by 7 bases, with 13 bases left in between. The CDR3 reads CASRASGVNSPLHF. CDR3 DNA: TGTGCCAGCAGAGCATCAGGGGTAAATTCACCCCTCCACTTT.

In its sample, this clonotype was seen many times. The chain uses TRBV2 and TRBJ2-7; D is unresolved. The CDR3 consists of 11 residues. Germline V CDR1 and CDR2: SNHLY, FYNNEI. V gave up 5 bases and J gave up 7 bases, with 9 bases separating them. CDR3 in amino acids: CASSFWIEQYF. Here the CDR3 DNA reads TGTGCCAGCAGTTTCTGGATTGAGCAGTACTTC.

The V gene is TRBV15, the J gene TRBJ2-3; TRBD2 agrees at 12 bases. Trimming took 1 base from V and 5 from J; bases not matched to a gene: 1. The CDR3 extends over 15 amino acids. The germline CDR1 and CDR2 sequences are LNHNV and YYDKDF (reference sequence). CDR3 protein: CATSRGGLAGDTQYF. The CDR3, as DNA: TGTGCCACCAGCAGAGGGGGACTAGCGGGAGATACGCAGTATTTT.

V and J are TRBV18 and TRBJ2-5; tentatively, D is TRBD2 (7 bases). V was clipped by 3 bases and J by 5 bases, with 16 bases between them. Germline V gene data show CDR1 as KGHSH and CDR2 as LQKENI. The CDR3 contains 15 residues. CDR3: CASSPLTAGAETQYF. CDR3 coding DNA: TGTGCCAGCTCACCCCTAACGGCGGGGGCGGAGACCCAGTACTTC.

This clonotype was found a few times. The chain carries TRBV7-9 and TRBJ2-1; D is uncertain. Germline-derived CDR1 and CDR2 are SEHNR and FQNEAQ (reference sequence). Deletions cut 1 base from V and 8 bases from J, with 18 bases between. This CDR3 spans 16 amino acids. CDR3 coding DNA: TGTGCCAGCAGCTTAGTGCCCCTGGGGAATTTCGATGAGCAGTTCTTC. It encodes CASSLVPLGNFDEQFF. Complete variable domain (other parts from reference TRBV7-9 and TRBJ2-1): DTGVSQNPRHKITKRGQNVTFRCDPISEHNRLYWYRQTLGQGPEFLTYFQNEAQLEKSRLLSDRFSAERPKGSFSTLEIQRTEQGDSAMYLCASSLVPLGNFDEQFFGPGTRLTVL.

V gene TRBV6-1 combines with J gene TRBJ1-2; 8 bases map to TRBD1. V trimming: 5 bases; J trimming: 7 bases; junction bases outside the gene matches: 9. Per the germline V gene, CDR1 is MNHNS and CDR2 is SASEGT. This CDR3 spans 14 amino acids. As DNA, the CDR3 is TGTGCCAGCAGTCAGGGACAGGAGATAAGTGGCTACACCTTC. Its protein product is CASSQGQEISGYTF.

V usage is TRBV6-5 and J usage is TRBJ1-4; TRBD1 matches 8 bases. V shed 6 bases, J shed 6 bases, and the junction held 9 bases outside the gene matches. This CDR3 has 15 residues. Germline V CDR1 and CDR2: MNHEY, SVGAGI. CDR3 residues: CASSYNDRGDEKLFF. The CDR3, as DNA: TGTGCCAGCAGCTACAACGACAGGGGAGATGAAAAACTGTTTTTT.

This clonotype was seen a single time. This chain connects TRBV12-3 or TRBV12-4 to TRBJ1-2; no firm D call. The CDR3 has 14 residues. Trimming stripped 3 bases from V and 3 bases from J, with 11 bases between. In DNA form, the CDR3 reads TGTGCCAGCAGTTTTAGAGGAGGAGACTATGGCTACACCTTC. Protein sequence: CASSFRGGDYGYTF.

This clonotype showed up many times. The chain couples TRBV2 to TRBJ2-3; 8 nucleotides match TRBD2. Germline V gene lookup returns CDR1 SNHLY and CDR2 FYNNEI. The CDR3 loop spans 14 amino acids. The J segment lost 4 bases and the V segment lost 4 bases, leaving 4 bases of the junction unmatched. CDR3 sequence reads: CASSASSGSDTQYF. The CDR3 DNA follows: TGTGCCAGCAGTGCGTCTAGCGGGTCAGATACGCAGTATTTT.

The rearrangement links TRBV7-6 to TRBJ2-1; possibly TRBD1 or TRBD2 for D (6 bases each). Trimming cost V 2 bases and J 4 bases, with 18 bases left between them. The CDR3 is made up of 17 amino acids. Germline V lookup: CDR1 SGHVS, CDR2 FNYEAQ. The chain's CDR3 is CASSLRVAEGDYNEQFF. The CDR3 bases are TGTGCCAGCAGCTTACGAGTAGCGGAGGGGGATTACAATGAGCAGTTCTTC.

Of note for this clonotype: Because it lacks the conserved phenylalanine or tryptophan at the end, this CDR3 is likely a read error. No DNA is shown, since the ends of the CDR3 on it are uncertain; the CDR3 is the one TCRdb lists. The chain is built from TRBV2 and TRBJ2-2; TRBD2, the table's D call, was not compared with the DNA. The CDR3 contains 9 residues when both ends are counted. Per the germline V gene, CDR1 is SNHLY and CDR2 is FYNNEI. CDR3 residues: CAKRLAGKC.

This clonotype was recorded a few times. This chain joins TRBV10-3 and TRBJ1-2; the D is unclear. V was trimmed by 0 bases and J by 5 bases, leaving 7 bases between them. CDR1 and CDR2 (germline): ENHRY, SYGVKD. This CDR3 comprises 13 residues. CDR3 DNA sequence: TGTGCCATCAGTGAGTCCTACGGGTATGGCTACACCTTC. Its translation is CAISESYGYGYTF.

This clonotype was seen at least ten times. The J gene is TRBJ2-7, the V gene TRBV28; possibly TRBD1 or TRBD2 for D (5 bases each). The CDR3 is 14 amino acids. V lost 4 bases to trimming and J lost 2 bases, with 12 bases between them. Per germline, CDR1 MDHEN and CDR2 SYDVKM. CDR3 sequence: CASSSLGATYEQYV. In DNA form, the CDR3 reads TGTGCCAGCAGTTCCCTCGGGGCTACCTACGAGCAGTACGTC.

This clonotype was seen repeatedly, ten times or more. The gene calls are TRBV4-1 and TRBJ2-1; the match to TRBD1 covers 7 bases. This CDR3 spans 16 amino acids. V gave up 0 bases and J gave up 7 bases; unmatched junction bases: 9. In germline, CDR1 is MGHRA, CDR2 YSYEKL. The CDR3 region is CASSQDGTVAGNEQFF. Here the CDR3 DNA reads TGCGCCAGCAGCCAAGACGGGACAGTAGCAGGTAATGAGCAGTTCTTC.

In its sample, this clonotype was seen many times. The chain couples TRBV5-4 to TRBJ1-1, with a tentative D call TRBD1 (5 bases). This CDR3 spans 16 amino acids. Trimming left V 1 base short and J 2 bases short, with 15 bases between. Per germline, CDR1 SGHNT and CDR2 YYREEE (reference sequence). CDR3 bases: TGTGCCAGCAGCTTGCCTAACCGGGACTTAAACACTGAAGCTTTCTTT. It yields the protein CASSLPNRDLNTEAFF.

The chain recombines TRBV12-3 or TRBV12-4 with TRBJ1-2, with D uncertain. Trimming took 0 bases from V and 8 from J, leaving 10 bases between them. The CDR3 loop spans 13 amino acids. CDR3 region: CASSLAGLQGYTF. The DNA for the CDR3 is TGTGCCAGCAGTTTAGCCGGGTTACAGGGCTACACCTTC.

J is TRBJ2-7 and V is TRBV20-1, with 9 bases fitting TRBD2. J lost 6 bases, V lost 3 bases, and 12 bases had no gene match. The V gene's germline CDR1 is DFQATT and CDR2 SNEGSKA (reference sequence). CDR3 length: 15 residues. The chain's CDR3 is CSARVPAGGPGEQYF. DNA for the CDR3: TGCAGTGCTAGGGTTCCGGCGGGAGGGCCGGGCGAGCAGTACTTC.

Concerning this clonotype itself: The junction does not match germline at one end; this may be a read error. This sequence joins TRBV12-5 and TRBJ2-2; D call uncertain. The length of the CDR3 is 21 residues. Germline CDR1 is LGHNT and CDR2 is FRNRAP. The CDR3 loop is CASGLIEAAPEVAPNIGELFF. CDR3 DNA: TGTGCTAGTGGTTTGATCGAGGCGGCCCCAGAAGTTGCCCCAAACATCGGGGAGCTGTTTTTT.

This chain links TRBV3-1 with TRBJ2-2; 13 nucleotides align to TRBD2. Losses at the gene ends were 0 bases for V and 1 base for J; bases not matched to a gene: 11. CDR1 LGHDT and CDR2 YNNKEL come from the germline V gene (reference sequence). The CDR3 contains 21 residues. The CDR3 DNA follows: TGTGCCAGCAGCCAAGAAGCCTTCGGACTAGCGGGGGTAGGGAACACCGGGGAGCTGTTTTTT. It is translated as CASSQEAFGLAGVGNTGELFF.

This clonotype has ten or more counts. Here the CDR3 DNA reads TGTGCCAGCAGCGAAGCGGGAGGGCCTTACAATGAGCAGTTCTTC. Translating gives CASSEAGGPYNEQFF. The gene calls are TRBV9 and TRBJ2-1; TRBD2 agrees at 10 bases. Germline-derived CDR1 and CDR2 are SGDLS and YYNGEE. This CDR3 comprises 15 residues. With V trimmed by 3 bases and J by 4 bases, 4 bases remained unmatched.